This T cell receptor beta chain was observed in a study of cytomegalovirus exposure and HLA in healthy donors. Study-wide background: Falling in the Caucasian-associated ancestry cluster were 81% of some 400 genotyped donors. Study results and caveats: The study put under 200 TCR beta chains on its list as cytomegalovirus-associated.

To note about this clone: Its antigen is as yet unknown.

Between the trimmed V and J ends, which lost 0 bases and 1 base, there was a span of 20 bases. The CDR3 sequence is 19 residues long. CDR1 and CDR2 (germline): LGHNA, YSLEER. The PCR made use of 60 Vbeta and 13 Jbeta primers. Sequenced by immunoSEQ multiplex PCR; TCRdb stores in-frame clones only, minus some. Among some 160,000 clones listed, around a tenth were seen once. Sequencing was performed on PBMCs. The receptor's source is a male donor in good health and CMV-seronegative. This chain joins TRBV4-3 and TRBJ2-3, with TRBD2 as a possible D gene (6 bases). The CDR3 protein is CASSQDPPRGSLRTDTQYF. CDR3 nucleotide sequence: TGCGCCAGCAGCCAAGATCCTCCCCGGGGGAGTCTCCGCACAGATACGCAGTATTTT.